Following are 20 T cell receptor beta chains from one sample sequenced in a study of blood T cell repertoires in COVID-19. TCRdb's table, derived via immunoSEQ multiplex PCR, lists solely in-frame clones and lacks some. The sample lists 250,000 to 300,000 clones, 86% seen once, with 3% in the top ten. Sequencing was carried out using peripheral blood. The receptors originated from a woman aged 25 to 39 with active or convalescent COVID-19.

The J gene is TRBJ2-7, the V gene TRBV6-4; D is unresolved. CDR1 is MRHNA and CDR2 is SNTAGT in the germline V gene. The CDR3 spans 12 residues. Trimming removed 2 bases at V and 2 bases at J, with 4 bases between. The CDR3 here is CASSDGAYEQYF. CDR3 nucleotide sequence: TGTGCCAGCAGTGACGGAGCCTACGAGCAGTACTTC.

The rearrangement uses TRBV5-1 and TRBJ2-5; 10 bases line up with TRBD1. The CDR3 totals 15 residues. From germline, CDR1 is SGHRS and CDR2 YFSETQ. The J segment lost 2 bases and the V segment lost 0 bases, leaving 1 base of the junction unmatched. CDR3 bases: TGCGCCAGCAGCTTGGGACAGGGGGCGCAAGAGACCCAGTACTTC. Residues: CASSLGQGAQETQYF.

This clone was detected only a few times. CDR3 in DNA: TGCGCCAGCAGCCACACCCGGGGGGGCTTCCCCGGGGAGCTGTTTTTT. As protein: CASSHTRGGFPGELFF. The chain links TRBV4-3 to TRBJ2-2; TRBD2 matches 8 bases. The germline V gene has CDR1 LGHNA and CDR2 YSLEER. The CDR3 sequence is 16 residues long. The junction had 9 bases not matched to a gene; V was cut back by 3 bases and J by 6 bases.

This sequence joins TRBV6-2 or TRBV6-3 and TRBJ2-5, with 9 bases that match TRBD1. The germline V gene encodes CDR1 MNHEY and CDR2 SVGEGT. This CDR3 contains 14 residues. With V trimmed by 2 bases and J by 7 bases, 5 bases remained unmatched. DNA for the CDR3: TGTGCCAGCAGTTACAGGACAGGGGAAGGGACCCAGTACTTC. This sequence encodes CASSYRTGEGTQYF.

The chain uses TRBV10-1 and TRBJ1-3, with TRBD1 matching 9 bases. The germline V gene encodes CDR1 WNHNN and CDR2 SYGVQD (reference sequence). The trim removed 5 bases at V and 0 bases at J, leaving 8 bases unmatched. The CDR3 totals 17 residues. The CDR3 region is CASSPGQGDDSGNTIYF. The CDR3 DNA sequence: TGCGCCAGCAGTCCGGGACAGGGCGATGACTCTGGAAACACCATATATTTT.

This chain connects TRBV7-2 to TRBJ2-1, with D possibly matching TRBD2 (7 bases). Trimming removed 7 bases from V and 9 bases from J, with 25 bases in between. The CDR3 totals 16 residues. CDR1 is SGHTA and CDR2 is FQGNSA in the germline V gene. The CDR3: CASTQNLGGAKGEQFF. DNA for the CDR3: TGTGCCAGCACGCAAAACCTGGGGGGGGCTAAGGGTGAGCAGTTCTTC.

The V and J genes are TRBV7-9 and TRBJ2-3; a possible D gene is TRBD1 (6 bases). Trimming cost V 1 base and J 4 bases, with 12 bases left between them. This CDR3 comprises 15 residues. The germline V gene encodes CDR1 SEHNR and CDR2 FQNEAQ (reference sequence). The CDR3 DNA is TGTGCCAGCAGCTTAGAAGGGGCAGGGGCAGATACGCAGTATTTT. Protein product: CASSLEGAGADTQYF.

This chain connects TRBV5-1 to TRBJ1-4, with D possibly matching TRBD1 (6 bases). With 2 bases removed from V and 0 bases from J, the gap between germline ends came to 11 bases. The CDR3 runs 16 residues. The germline V gene encodes CDR1 SGHRS and CDR2 YFSETQ. CDR3 loop: CASSFRGGATNEKLFF. The DNA of the CDR3 is TGCGCCAGCAGCTTCAGGGGAGGGGCAACTAATGAAAAACTGTTTTTT.

The chain couples TRBV7-2 to TRBJ1-2; no definite D call. CDR1 is SGHTA and CDR2 is FQGNSA in the germline V gene. The V and J ends lost 5 bases and 4 bases respectively, with 8 bases between them. CDR3 size: 12 residues. CDR3 in amino acids: CASSTASYGYTF. CDR3 nucleotide sequence: TGTGCCAGCAGCACAGCCTCCTATGGCTACACCTTC.

Only one count was recorded for this clone. V gene TRBV5-4 combines with J gene TRBJ2-1; 7 bases line up with TRBD1. The V and J ends lost 5 bases and 3 bases, in that order; junction bases with no gene match: 2. Germline CDR1 SGHNT, CDR2 YYREEE (reference sequence). CDR3 length: 13 amino acids. The CDR3 spells CASRGTDYNEQFF. The CDR3 DNA reads as TGTGCCAGCAGGGGGACAGACTACAATGAGCAGTTCTTC.

The chain couples TRBV7-2 to TRBJ1-2; 8 nucleotides align to TRBD1. CDR1 SGHTA and CDR2 FQGNSA come from the germline V gene. V lost 1 base, J lost 8 bases, and 9 bases stayed unmatched. The CDR3 is made up of 15 amino acids. CDR3 residues: CASSLVLTGGVGYTF. In nucleotides, the CDR3 is TGTGCCAGCAGCTTAGTCCTAACAGGGGGGGTAGGCTACACCTTC.

The chain has TRBV10-3 and TRBJ1-2; D not certain. V was shortened by 1 base and J by 3 bases, with 12 bases between the two germline ends. Germline values: CDR1 ENHRY, CDR2 SYGVKD. The CDR3 contains 15 residues. The CDR3 DNA sequence: TGTGCCATCAGTGAGTATCGGGGTACGGACTATGGCTACACCTTC. Translating gives CAISEYRGTDYGYTF.

This sequence joins TRBV18 and TRBJ1-1; TRBD1 might be the D (6 bases). The V and J ends lost 3 bases and 4 bases respectively, with 18 bases between them. The CDR3 is 16 amino acids. The V gene's germline CDR1 is KGHSH and CDR2 LQKENI. The CDR3 protein is CASSPRDLGASTEAFF. The CDR3 DNA sequence: TGTGCCAGCTCACCCCGCGATCTGGGGGCCTCCACTGAAGCTTTCTTT.

J is TRBJ2-7 and V is TRBV27; D might be TRBD1 (6 bases). The CDR3 consists of 16 residues. CDR1 MNHEY and CDR2 SMNVEV come from the germline V gene (reference sequence). V lost 6 bases, J lost 0 bases, and 18 bases lay in between. The CDR3 bases are TGTGCCAGCAGCTCAATTGGGGGCCTTAGCTCCTACGAGCAGTACTTC. Protein product: CASSSIGGLSSYEQYF.

The rearrangement links TRBV27 to TRBJ2-2, with no clear D. There are 14 residues in the CDR3. V lost 6 bases and J 2 bases, leaving 10 bases between the germline ends. Germline V gene lookup returns CDR1 MNHEY and CDR2 SMNVEV (reference sequence). This CDR3 is CASSHETNTGELFF. CDR3 in DNA: TGTGCCAGCAGCCACGAAACAAACACCGGGGAGCTGTTTTTT.

As to this clone: It is likely a read error, because the conserved phenylalanine at the end of the CDR3 is missing. No DNA is shown, since the ends of the CDR3 on it are uncertain; the CDR3 is the one TCRdb lists. The rearrangement links TRBV29-1 to TRBJ2-7; no check of the table's D call, TRBD1, against the DNA was made. Inclusive of both ends, the CDR3 amounts to 8 amino acids. Germline CDR1 is SQVTM and CDR2 is ANQGSEA. The CDR3 region is CRGWPPSP.

The V gene is TRBV10-1, the J gene TRBJ2-1; D unresolved. The V and J ends lost 4 bases and 7 bases respectively, with 14 bases between them. The CDR3 totals 14 residues. Germline-derived CDR1 and CDR2 are WNHNN and SYGVQD (reference sequence). The DNA for the CDR3 is TGCGCCAGCAGTGCCCGGGTCGTTGGGAATGAGCAGTTCTTC. This sequence encodes CASSARVVGNEQFF.

V and J are TRBV6-2 or TRBV6-3 and TRBJ2-5, with D hard to call. CDR3 length: 13 amino acids. V was clipped by 6 bases and J by 7 bases, with 15 bases between them. Germline V gene data show CDR1 as MNHEY and CDR2 as SVGEGT. The CDR3 protein is CASSSTPPLTQYF. The CDR3 DNA sequence: TGTGCCAGCAGCTCGACTCCCCCGTTGACCCAGTACTTC.

The chain combines TRBV5-6 with TRBJ2-5, with a possible D match to TRBD1 (6 bases). This CDR3 region has 14 residues. Trimming stripped 2 bases from V and 4 bases from J, with 12 bases between. CDR1 SGHDT and CDR2 YYEEEE come from the germline V gene. The CDR3: CASSLTGSGETQYF. As DNA, the CDR3 is TGTGCCAGCAGCTTAACAGGGTCAGGAGAGACCCAGTACTTC.

The chain couples TRBV10-3 to TRBJ1-1, with TRBD1 identical over 9 bases. V gave up 5 bases and J gave up 0 bases; unmatched junction bases: 13. The CDR3 covers 18 residues. The germline CDR1 and CDR2 sequences are ENHRY and SYGVKD. CDR3 in DNA: TGTGCCATCAGTCCCGGGACAGGGAGGGGACATATGAACACTGAAGCTTTCTTT. Residues: CAISPGTGRGHMNTEAFF.